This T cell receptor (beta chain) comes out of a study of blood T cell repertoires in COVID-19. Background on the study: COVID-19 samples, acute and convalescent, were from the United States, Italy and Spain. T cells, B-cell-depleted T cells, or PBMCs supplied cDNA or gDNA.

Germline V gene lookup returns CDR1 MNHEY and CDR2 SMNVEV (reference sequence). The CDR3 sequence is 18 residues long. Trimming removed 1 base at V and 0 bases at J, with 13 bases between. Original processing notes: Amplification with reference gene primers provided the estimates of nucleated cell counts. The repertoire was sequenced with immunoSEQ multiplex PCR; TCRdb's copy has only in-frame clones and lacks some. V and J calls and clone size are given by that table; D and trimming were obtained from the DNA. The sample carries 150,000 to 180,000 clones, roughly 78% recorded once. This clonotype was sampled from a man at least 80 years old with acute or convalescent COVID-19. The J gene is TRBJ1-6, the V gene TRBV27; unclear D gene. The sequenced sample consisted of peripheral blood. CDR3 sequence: CASSLYRRRGSYNSPLHF. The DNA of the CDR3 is TGTGCCAGCAGTTTATACCGACGACGCGGCTCCTATAATTCACCCCTCCACTTT.